Shown below are 16 T cell receptor beta chains from a single sample sequenced in a study of T cell responses to AZD1222 COVID-19 vaccine. This table comes from immunoSEQ multiplex PCR, and its TCRdb copy is limited to in-frame clones, with some not included. The data hold approximately 150,000 clones, with 90% to 95% observed a single time. The starting material was peripheral blood, obtained on day 0 of AZD1222 vaccination. These receptors were collected from an adult in good health.

The chain couples TRBV27 to TRBJ2-1; D unclear. Trimming took off 3 bases at V and 6 bases at J, with 12 bases between the two ends. The length of the CDR3 is 14 residues. Germline CDR1 MNHEY, CDR2 SMNVEV (reference sequence). The CDR3 DNA reads as TGTGCCAGCAGTTTTAGTGGGAATTTCAATGAGCAGTTCTTC. Amino acid sequence: CASSFSGNFNEQFF.

The rearrangement links TRBV28 to TRBJ2-7; 8 nucleotides agree with TRBD2. The CDR3 extends over 14 amino acids. Looked up from germline, CDR1 is MDHEN and CDR2 is SYDVKM. V lost 4 bases and J lost 5; bases outside the gene matches: 7. The CDR3 coding sequence is TGTGCCAGCAGTTCCTTTGGGACTAGTAACGAGCAGTACTTC. It codes for CASSSFGTSNEQYF.

This clone was recorded a few times. The V call is TRBV6-1, the J call TRBJ1-5; D is unresolved. The CDR3 is 14 amino acids. The germline V gene has CDR1 MNHNS and CDR2 SASEGT. V was clipped by 2 bases and J by 0 bases, with 5 bases between them. As DNA, the CDR3 is TGTGCCAGCAGTGAACAGTCTAGCAATCAGCCCCAGCATTTT. This codes for CASSEQSSNQPQHF.

The chain uses TRBV9 and TRBJ2-3, with a possible D match to TRBD2 (6 bases). Germline V gene data show CDR1 as SGDLS and CDR2 as YYNGEE. CDR3 length: 16 residues. V lost 0 bases and J 5 bases, leaving 16 bases between the germline ends. DNA for the CDR3: TGTGCCAGCAGCGTAGCTCTCGGGCGGGGAGGAGATACGCAGTATTTT. This encodes CASSVALGRGGDTQYF.

The chain joins TRBV28 to TRBJ1-5, with 7 bases that match TRBD1. This CDR3 has 15 residues. Germline trimming cut 1 base from V and 6 bases from J; bases unmatched to any gene: 6. Per the germline V gene, CDR1 is MDHEN and CDR2 is SYDVKM. DNA of the CDR3: TGTGCCAGCAGTTTATCGCAGACAGGGACTCAGCCCCAGCATTTT. Translated, it gives CASSLSQTGTQPQHF.

The V gene is TRBV30, the J gene TRBJ1-1, with TRBD1 identical over 10 bases. The V segment lost 4 bases and the J segment 8 bases; nucleotides outside the gene matches: 13. Germline V gene sequence: CDR1 GTSNPN, CDR2 SVGIG (reference sequence). This CDR3 has 15 amino acids. Here the CDR3 reads CAWNRDRGYTAEAFF. The CDR3 DNA follows: TGTGCCTGGAATCGGGACAGGGGATACACGGCCGAAGCTTTCTTT.

The chain uses TRBV30 and TRBJ1-1; possibly TRBD1 for D (6 bases). This CDR3 region has 13 residues. V was shortened by 2 bases and J by 1 base, with 8 bases between the two germline ends. CDR1 is GTSNPN and CDR2 is SVGIG in the germline V gene (reference sequence). As DNA, the CDR3 is TGTGCCTGGAGTTCACAGGGGAACACTGAAGCTTTCTTT. Encoded protein: CAWSSQGNTEAFF.

The chain uses TRBV6-2 or TRBV6-3 and TRBJ2-3, with 10 bases that match TRBD2. Germline CDR1 is MNHEY and CDR2 is SVGEGT. This CDR3 is built from 16 residues. Trimming at V came to 1 base and at J to 3 bases, leaving 4 bases not matched to a gene. The chain's CDR3 is CASSYLLAGSTDTQYF. DNA for the CDR3: TGTGCCAGCAGTTACTTACTAGCGGGGTCAACAGATACGCAGTATTTT.

The chain carries TRBV19 and TRBJ2-1; 10 bases fit TRBD1. Germline V gene data show CDR1 as LNHDA and CDR2 as SQIVND (reference sequence). The CDR3 spans 14 residues. The V segment lost 4 bases and the J segment 3 bases; nucleotides outside the gene matches: 0. CDR3: CASSRDRGYNEQFF. The DNA for the CDR3 is TGTGCCAGTAGTAGGGACAGGGGCTACAATGAGCAGTTCTTC.

This chain connects TRBV28 to TRBJ2-1, with 15 bases aligning to TRBD2. Germline-derived CDR1 and CDR2 are MDHEN and SYDVKM. V lost 4 bases to trimming and J lost 1 base; unmatched junction nucleotides: 14. CDR3 size: 21 residues. Written as DNA, the CDR3 is TGTGCCAGCAGTTACTCTCCCGGGACTAGCGGGAGGATTGGGTCCTACAATGAGCAGTTCTTC. Amino acids: CASSYSPGTSGRIGSYNEQFF. Drawing the rest from reference TRBV28 and TRBJ2-1, the complete variable domain is DVKVTQSSRYLVKRTGEKVFLECVQDMDHENMFWYRQDPGLGLRLIYFSYDVKMKEKGDIPEGYSVSREKKERFSLILESASTNQTSMYLCASSYSPGTSGRIGSYNEQFFGPGTRLTVL.

The chain couples TRBV6-6 to TRBJ2-2, with D possibly being TRBD1 or TRBD2 (6 bases each). V lost 10 bases and J lost 4, with 22 bases in between. Looked up from germline, CDR1 is MNHNY and CDR2 is SVGAGI (reference sequence). CDR3 length: 16 amino acids. For the CDR3, the DNA is TGTGCCACCCTACCGCGGGACATACATCGCACCGGGGAGCTGTTTTTT. It codes for CATLPRDIHRTGELFF.

The chain employs TRBV28 and TRBJ1-1, with no clear D. CDR1 and CDR2 (germline): MDHEN, SYDVKM. The CDR3 runs to 14 residues. Deletions cut 5 bases from V and 3 bases from J, with 13 bases between. In DNA, the CDR3 is TGTGCCAGCAGTCTCTACCCCCAGTACACTGAAGCTTTCTTT. As protein: CASSLYPQYTEAFF.

This clone was observed once. In the same sample, other DNA sequences code for this CDR3. This rearrangement joins TRBV30 to TRBJ1-5; 7 positions match TRBD1. V shed 0 bases, J shed 1 base, and the junction held 3 bases outside the gene matches. The germline CDR1 and CDR2 sequences are GTSNPN and SVGIG (reference sequence). This CDR3 has 15 amino acids. The CDR3 region is CAWSVQGRSNQPQHF. CDR3 bases: TGTGCCTGGAGTGTACAGGGGCGAAGCAATCAGCCCCAGCATTTT.

This chain links TRBV3-1 (or the pseudogene TRBV3-2) with TRBJ1-1, with D unclear. This CDR3 contains 13 residues. Trimming shortened V by 3 bases and J by 1 base, and 6 bases separated the two germline ends. Germline-derived CDR1 and CDR2 are LGHDT and YNNKEL (reference sequence). The CDR3 region has the DNA TGTGCCAGCAGCCACGTAAGGAACACTGAAGCTTTCTTT. This codes for CASSHVRNTEAFF.

J is TRBJ1-6 and V is TRBV27; perhaps TRBD1 as D (5 bases). CDR3 length: 13 amino acids. Trimming stripped 1 base from V and 10 bases from J, with 8 bases between. Germline CDR1 and CDR2: MNHEY and SMNVEV (reference sequence). CDR3 protein: CASSLWGGSPLHF. As DNA, the CDR3 is TGTGCCAGCAGTTTATGGGGCGGCTCACCCCTCCACTTT.

The chain uses TRBV28 and TRBJ1-1; 7 bases fit TRBD1. CDR3 length: 15 residues. Unmatched junction bases numbered 12, after V lost 6 bases and J lost 5 bases. Germline V gene sequence: CDR1 MDHEN, CDR2 SYDVKM. CDR3 protein: CASRLPRQGLTEAFF. For the CDR3, the DNA is TGTGCCAGCAGACTTCCCAGACAGGGTCTGACTGAAGCTTTCTTT.